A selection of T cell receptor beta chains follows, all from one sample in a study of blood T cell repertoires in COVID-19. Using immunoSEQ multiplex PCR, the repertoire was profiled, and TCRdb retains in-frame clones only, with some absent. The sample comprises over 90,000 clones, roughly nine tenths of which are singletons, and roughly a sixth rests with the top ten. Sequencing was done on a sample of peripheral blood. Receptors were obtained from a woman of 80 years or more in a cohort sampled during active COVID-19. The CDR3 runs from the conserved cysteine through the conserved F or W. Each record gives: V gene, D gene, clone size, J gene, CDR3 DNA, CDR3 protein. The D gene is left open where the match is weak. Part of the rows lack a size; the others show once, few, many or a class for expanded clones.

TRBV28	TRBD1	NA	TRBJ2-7	TGTGCCAGCAGCTTGAGCAAGCAGGGGGCGCGCTACGAGCAGTACTTC	CASSLSKQGARYEQYF
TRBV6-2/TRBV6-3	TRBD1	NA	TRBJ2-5	TGTGCCAGCAGCTTAACCTTGGACAGGGTGGGGCAAGAGACCCAGTACTTC	CASSLTLDRVGQETQYF
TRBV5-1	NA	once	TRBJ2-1	TGCGCCAGCACGCTAGTGGGCGGGGGCGTCTACAATGAGCAGTTCTTC	CASTLVGGGVYNEQFF
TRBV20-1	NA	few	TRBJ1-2	TGCAGTGCTAGAGTCAAGGGGGGCTACACCTTC	CSARVKGGYTF
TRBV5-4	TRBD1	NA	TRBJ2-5	TGTGCCAGCAGTGACCCTAAGGGACAGGGGCTAGAGACCCAGTACTTC	CASSDPKGQGLETQYF
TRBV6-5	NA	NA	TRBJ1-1	TGTGCCAGCAGGTGGGGGGAGAGCACTGAAGCTTTCTTT	CASRWGESTEAFF
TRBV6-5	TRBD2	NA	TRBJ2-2	TGTGCCAGCCGGGGGGGAGGGGCTAACACCGGGGAGCTGTTTTTT	CASRGGGANTGELFF
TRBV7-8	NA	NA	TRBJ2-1	TGTGCCAGCAGCTTAGCAGGGGGGGCGACCAATGAGCAGTTCTTC	CASSLAGGATNEQFF
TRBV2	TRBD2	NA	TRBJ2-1	TGTGCCAGCAGATATTTACTAGCGGGGGACAATGAGCAGTTCTTC	CASRYLLAGDNEQFF
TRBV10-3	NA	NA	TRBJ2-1	TGTGCCATCGGTCCTTCAGACTTATACAATGAGCAGTTCTTC	CAIGPSDLYNEQFF
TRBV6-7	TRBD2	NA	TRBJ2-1	TGTGCCAGCAGTTACCCACGGGGGGGGCTGGCGAATGAGCAGTTCTTC	CASSYPRGGLANEQFF
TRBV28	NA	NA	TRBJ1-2	TGTGCCAGCTCCACAGGGAACTATGGCTACACCTTC	CASSTGNYGYTF
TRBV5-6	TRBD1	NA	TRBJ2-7	TGTGCCAGCAGCAAGGACAGGGTTGACGAGCAGTACTTC	CASSKDRVDEQYF
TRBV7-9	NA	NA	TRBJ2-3	TGTGCCAGCAGCTTATCGTTGACAGCCGCCACAGATACGCAGTATTTT	CASSLSLTAATDTQYF
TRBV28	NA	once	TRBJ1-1	TGTGCCAGCAGCCCTACGTGGGCGAACACTGAAGCTTTCTTT	CASSPTWANTEAFF
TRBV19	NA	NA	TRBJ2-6	TGTGCCAGTAGCCCCGTGGAGGGGGCCAACGTCCTGACTTTC	CASSPVEGANVLTF
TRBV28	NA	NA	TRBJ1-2	TGTGCCAGCAGTTATCCCCGGGATAGAAGCTATGGCTACACCTTC	CASSYPRDRSYGYTF
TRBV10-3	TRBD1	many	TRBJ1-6	TGTGCCACCGGACAGGGAAGCTCCTATAATTCACCCCTCCACTTT	CATGQGSSYNSPLHF
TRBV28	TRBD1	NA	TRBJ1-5	TGTGCCAGCAGTTTAAACAGGGGCGAACAGCCCCAGCATTTT	CASSLNRGEQPQHF
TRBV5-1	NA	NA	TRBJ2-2	TGCGCCAGCAGACAAACACTAAACACCGGGGAGCTGTTTTTT	CASRQTLNTGELFF
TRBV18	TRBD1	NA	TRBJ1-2	TGTGCCAGCTCACCACTCCGGGACAGGGAGAAAGTAAAGGGCTACACCTTC	CASSPLRDREKVKGYTF
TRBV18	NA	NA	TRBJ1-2	TGTGCCAGCTCGTTTGACACGTCCTATGGCTACACCTTC	CASSFDTSYGYTF
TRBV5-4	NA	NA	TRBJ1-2	TGTGCCAGCAGCTTGGTTGGCGGAGGCTACACCTTC	CASSLVGGGYTF
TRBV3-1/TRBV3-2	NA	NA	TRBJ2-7	TGTGCCAGCAGCCAAGTTAGCTACGAGCAGTACTTC	CASSQVSYEQYF
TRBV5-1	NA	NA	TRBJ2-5	TGCGCCAGCAGCTTGCTATCGCGCGGGGAGACCCAGTACTTC	CASSLLSRGETQYF
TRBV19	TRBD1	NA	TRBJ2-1	TGTGCCAGTAGCCCCCGGGACAGTATGAACAATGAGCAGTTCTTC	CASSPRDSMNNEQFF
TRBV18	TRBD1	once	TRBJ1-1	TGTGCCAGCTCACCAGAGGGGACAGGAACTGAAGCTTTCTTT	CASSPEGTGTEAFF
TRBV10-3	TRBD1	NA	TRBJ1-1	TGTGCCATCAGAACTACAGGGGGCGCGAGTAAGGACACTGAAGCTTTCTTT	CAIRTTGGASKDTEAFF